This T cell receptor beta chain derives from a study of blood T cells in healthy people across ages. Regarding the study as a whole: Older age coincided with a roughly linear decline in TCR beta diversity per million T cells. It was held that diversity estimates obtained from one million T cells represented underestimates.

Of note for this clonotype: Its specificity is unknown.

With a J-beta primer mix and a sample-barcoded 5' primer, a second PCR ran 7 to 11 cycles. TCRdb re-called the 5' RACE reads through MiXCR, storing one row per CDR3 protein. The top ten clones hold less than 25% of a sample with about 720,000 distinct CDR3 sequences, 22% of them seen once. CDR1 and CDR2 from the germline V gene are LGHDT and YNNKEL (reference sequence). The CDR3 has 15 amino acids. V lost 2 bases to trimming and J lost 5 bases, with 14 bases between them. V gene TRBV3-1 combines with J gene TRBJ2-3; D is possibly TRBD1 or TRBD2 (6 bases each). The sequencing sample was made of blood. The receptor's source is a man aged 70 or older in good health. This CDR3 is CASSQIGRGGDTQYF. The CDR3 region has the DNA TGTGCCAGCAGCCAAATCGGGAGAGGGGGAGATACGCAGTATTTT.